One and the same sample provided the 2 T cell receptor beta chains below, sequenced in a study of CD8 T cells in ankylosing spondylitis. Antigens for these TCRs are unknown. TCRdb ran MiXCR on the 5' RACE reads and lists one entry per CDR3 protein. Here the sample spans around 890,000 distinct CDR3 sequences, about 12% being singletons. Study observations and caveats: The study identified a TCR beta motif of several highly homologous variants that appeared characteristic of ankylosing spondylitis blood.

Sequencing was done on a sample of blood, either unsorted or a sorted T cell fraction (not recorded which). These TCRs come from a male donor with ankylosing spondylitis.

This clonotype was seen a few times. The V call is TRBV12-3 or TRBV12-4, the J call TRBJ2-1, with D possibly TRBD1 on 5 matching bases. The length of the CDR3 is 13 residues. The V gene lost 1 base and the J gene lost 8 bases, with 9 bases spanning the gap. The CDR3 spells CASSLGGEDEQFF. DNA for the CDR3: TGTGCCAGCAGTTTAGGGGGCGAGGATGAGCAGTTCTTC.

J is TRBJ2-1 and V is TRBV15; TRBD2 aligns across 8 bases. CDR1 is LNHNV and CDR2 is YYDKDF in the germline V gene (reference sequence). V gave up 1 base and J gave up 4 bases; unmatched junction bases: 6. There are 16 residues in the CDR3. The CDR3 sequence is CATSRVLGGGYNEQFF. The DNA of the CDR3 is TGTGCCACCAGCAGAGTACTGGGCGGGGGGTACAATGAGCAGTTCTTC.